A selection of T cell receptor beta chains follows, all from one sample in a study of shared clonotypes between healthy human individuals. The assay was immunoSEQ multiplex PCR, and TCRdb's table has in-frame clones only and misses some. The sample has about 750,000 clones, 85% to 95% seen once; the top ten hold around 24%. The sequencing sample was made of naive CD8+ T cells sorted from blood. The receptors were gathered from a man aged 30 to 45 in good health. CDR3s include the opening cysteine and the closing phenylalanine or tryptophan. D genes are given only for firm matches. Some rows mark clone size as missing; the rest say once, few, many or name a class of expanded clone.

TRBV27	NA	11	TRBD1	TRBJ2-7	TGTGCCAGCAGAGGACAGGGGGCCGTAAAATTC	CASRGQGAVKF
TRBV10-2	NA	14	NA	TRBJ1-5	TGCGCCAGCAGTGAGGGGGATAGCAATCAGCCCCAGCATTTT	CASSEGDSNQPQHF
TRBV7-6	NA	12	NA	TRBJ2-7	TGTGCCAGCAGCTTAGGACCCGGCGAGCAGTACTTC	CASSLGPGEQYF
TRBV7-6	once	17	TRBD2	TRBJ2-2	TGTGCCAGCAGCTTAGCGGCTAGCGGGAGATACACCGGGGAGCTGTTTTTT	CASSLAASGRYTGELFF
TRBV27	NA	13	NA	TRBJ2-7	TGTGCCAGCAGTTTAAAGCGGCTGTACGAGCAGTACTTC	CASSLKRLYEQYF
TRBV7-9	once	16	TRBD2	TRBJ2-1	TGTGCCAGCAGCCAGACCCTAGCGGGAGAGTACAATGAGCAGTTCTTC	CASSQTLAGEYNEQFF
TRBV28	NA	15	NA	TRBJ2-7	TGTGCCAGCAGTTTATTCGTCCAGCATGGGAACGAGCAGTACTTC	CASSLFVQHGNEQYF
TRBV4-1	NA	16	TRBD2	TRBJ2-1	TGCGCCAGCAGCCAAGGTTTGGCAGCGGGATGGATTGAGCAGTTCTTC	CASSQGLAAGWIEQFF
TRBV4-1	NA	16	NA	TRBJ2-3	TGCGCCAGCAGCCAAGAGGGGGGCCTCAGCACAGATACGCAGTATTTT	CASSQEGGLSTDTQYF
TRBV14	NA	14	NA	TRBJ2-7	TGTGCCAGCAGCCCAAGGGGGGGCCGCTACGAGCAGTACTTC	CASSPRGGRYEQYF
TRBV4-3	NA	15	NA	TRBJ2-1	TGCGCCAGCAGCCTCGGAACGGGTACCTACAATGAGCAGTTCTTC	CASSLGTGTYNEQFF
TRBV7-6	NA	16	TRBD2	TRBJ2-3	TGTGCCAGCAGCTTAGGACTAGCGGGGCCGTCGGATACGCAGTATTTT	CASSLGLAGPSDTQYF
TRBV28	NA	15	TRBD1	TRBJ2-2	TGTGCCAGCAGAAACGGACAGGGAAACACCGGGGAGCTGTTTTTT	CASRNGQGNTGELFF
TRBV29-1	NA	12	TRBD1	TRBJ1-2	TGCAGCGTTGCGGGACAGGGCGGCGGCTACACCTTC	CSVAGQGGGYTF
TRBV7-9	NA	12	NA	TRBJ2-7	TGTGCCAGCAGCGAGTGGGGCCACGAGCAGTACTTC	CASSEWGHEQYF
TRBV12-2	NA	17	NA	TRBJ2-7	TGTGCAAGTCCCCGAAGGGACAAGCGGGCCGTCATCCACGAGCAGTACTTC	CASPRRDKRAVIHEQYF
TRBV7-9	NA	16	NA	TRBJ1-4	TGTGCCAGCAGGGAGGCCTCAGAGGTAAAAGATGAAAAACTGTTTTTT	CASREASEVKDEKLFF
TRBV21-1	NA	16	NA	TRBJ2-1	TGTGCCAGCAGCAAAGGTTGGCGGGAGATTGAGATTGAGCAGTTCTTC	CASSKGWREIEIEQFF
TRBV27	NA	14	NA	TRBJ2-7	TGTGCCAGCAGTTTTGCTAGCCGCTCCTACGAGCAGTACTTC	CASSFASRSYEQYF
TRBV27	NA	15	TRBD1	TRBJ2-7	TGTGCCAGCAGTTTATCCGGGACAGGAAGCTACGAGCAGTACTTC	CASSLSGTGSYEQYF
TRBV5-6	NA	16	NA	TRBJ2-7	TGTGCCAGCAGCTTGGCCGCTGACAGGATCCGATACGAGCAGTACTTC	CASSLAADRIRYEQYF
TRBV10-2	NA	12	NA	TRBJ2-7	TGCGCCAGCAGTGTTACAAACTACGAGCAGTACTTC	CASSVTNYEQYF
TRBV13	NA	13	NA	TRBJ1-1	TGTGCCAGCAGCTTAGGTTCCCCCAATCCAGCTTTCTTT	CASSLGSPNPAFF
TRBV29-1	NA	12	TRBD1	TRBJ1-2	TGCAGCGTTGAGGACAGGGCGGGAGGCTACACCTTC	CSVEDRAGGYTF
TRBV7-3	once	13	NA	TRBJ2-7	TGTGCCAGCAGCCCCACTATTTGGGGCGAGCAGTACTTC	CASSPTIWGEQYF
TRBV7-8	NA	15	NA	TRBJ2-7	TGTGCCAGCAGCTTTTGGACGTCGAGCTCCTACGAGCAGTACTTC	CASSFWTSSSYEQYF
TRBV18	NA	16	NA	TRBJ2-3	TGTGCCAGCTCACCCCGGCCCAGCCAACGCACAGATACGCAGTATTTT	CASSPRPSQRTDTQYF
TRBV28	NA	13	NA	TRBJ2-7	TGTGCCAGCAGTTTTTCAACCCGTACCGACCGAGAGTTC	CASSFSTRTDREF
TRBV18	NA	16	TRBD1	TRBJ2-7	TGTGCCAGCTCACCACCGGGACAGGGTGGAATGGACGAGCAGTACTTC	CASSPPGQGGMDEQYF
TRBV5-4	NA	12	NA	TRBJ2-2	TGTGCCAGCAGCGGGAACGCCGGGGAGCTGTTTTTT	CASSGNAGELFF